This T cell receptor beta chain was sequenced in a study of control samples from healthy donors and cancer patients. Libraries were prepared by immunoSEQ multiplex PCR; TCRdb keeps only in-frame clonotypes and omits some of them. This table has just over 150,000 clones, just under 95% appearing once. CDR3 length equals 16 residues. Sample: blood. This chain connects TRBV12-2 to TRBJ1-2. TRBV12-2 is classified as a pseudogene. The source of this sequence is a woman in her 40s in good health. CDR3 residues: CASHARDRSINYGYTF. In nucleotides, the CDR3 is TGTGCAAGCCATGCCCGGGACCGATCTATTAACTATGGCTACACCTTC.